The next 29 T cell receptor beta chains were all read from a single sample in a study of blood T cells in healthy people across ages. Primers used in a second PCR of roughly 6 to 12 cycles were a sample-barcoded 5' primer and a J-beta primer mix. MiXCR, run by TCRdb on the 5' RACE reads, gives a single entry per CDR3 protein. Counted here are roughly 700,000 distinct CDR3 sequences, around half occurring once; the ten biggest clones make up roughly 31%. The sequenced sample was blood. All receptors come from a woman in her sixties in good health.

This clonotype has just a few counts. The J gene is TRBJ1-4, the V gene TRBV21-1; TRBD1 is the table's D call, not checked against the DNA. TRBV21-1 is designated a pseudogene. The CDR3 runs 19 residues. In nucleotides, the CDR3 is TGTGCCAGCAGCAAAGGGTGCGGACAGGGTGGGCCAACTAATGAAAAACTGTTTTTT. Translation: CASSKGCGQGGPTNEKLFF.

The chain combines TRBV2 with TRBJ2-2; the D is unclear. Germline V gene data show CDR1 as SNHLY and CDR2 as FYNNEI. The CDR3 is 14 residues long. Trimming cost V 6 bases and J 3 bases, with 11 bases left between them. The CDR3: CASRVPADTGELFF. The CDR3 DNA is TGTGCCAGCAGGGTCCCTGCCGACACCGGGGAGCTGTTTTTT.

The chain combines TRBV20-1 with TRBJ2-6; 11 bases are shared with TRBD2. After removal of 0 bases from V and 2 bases from J, the junction contained 6 bases not matched to a gene. CDR1 is DFQATT and CDR2 is SNEGSKA in the germline V gene (reference sequence). This CDR3 has 18 residues. CDR3 nucleotides: TGCAGTGCTAGAGATCGACTAGCGGGATTAACTGGGGCCAACGTCCTGACTTTC. Translation gives CSARDRLAGLTGANVLTF.

This clonotype has just one count. The chain carries TRBV13 and TRBJ2-1; D call uncertain. Per germline, CDR1 PRHDT and CDR2 FYEKMQ (reference sequence). The CDR3 covers 13 residues. V was trimmed by 4 bases and J by 5 bases, leaving 9 bases between them. DNA of the CDR3: TGTGCCAGCAGCTCCCGCCGGCACAATGAGCAGTTCTTC. It codes for CASSSRRHNEQFF. Drawing the rest from reference TRBV13 and TRBJ2-1, the complete variable domain is AAGVIQSPRHLIKEKRETATLKCYPIPRHDTVYWYQQGPGQDPQFLISFYEKMQSDKGSIPDRFSAQQFSDYHSELNMSSLELGDSALYFCASSSRRHNEQFFGPGTRLTVL.

The chain joins TRBV25-1 to TRBJ1-2, with D uncertain. CDR1 is MGHDK, CDR2 SYGVNS, per germline. The V end lost 5 bases, the J end lost 8 bases, and 15 bases lay between the germline ends. The CDR3 is made up of 13 amino acids. In DNA, the CDR3 is TGTGCCAGCAGTTTGGTCACGGTGGGCGGCTACACCTTC. It is translated as CASSLVTVGGYTF.

The chain has TRBV7-9 and TRBJ2-5; possibly TRBD1 for D (6 bases). The germline gives CDR1 SEHNR, CDR2 FQNEAQ (reference sequence). The CDR3 is 14 amino acids. V dropped 4 bases and J dropped 3 bases, with 12 bases sitting between them. The DNA of the CDR3 is TGTGCCAGCAGCTCTTTACAGGGAAAAGAGACCCAGTACTTC. Translation: CASSSLQGKETQYF.

The chain uses TRBV6-6 and TRBJ1-2; D might be TRBD1 (5 bases). Trimming took off 5 bases at V and 4 bases at J, with 11 bases between the two ends. The germline gives CDR1 MNHNY, CDR2 SVGAGI (reference sequence). The CDR3 covers 13 residues. In nucleotides, the CDR3 is TGTGCCAGCAGTGACGGGGGAATCTATGGCTACACCTTC. It yields the protein CASSDGGIYGYTF.

This clonotype has more than one count but fewer than ten. The CDR3 region is CASRALLNSYEQYF. The CDR3 DNA reads as TGTGCCAGCAGGGCACTCCTCAACTCCTACGAGCAGTACTTC. The rearrangement joins TRBV6-1 to TRBJ2-7; D is uncertain. V was cut by 6 bases and J by 0 bases, with 12 bases left in between. The CDR3 length is 14 residues. Germline lookup yields CDR1 MNHNS and CDR2 SASEGT.

This clonotype was detected only a few times. The rearrangement joins TRBV6-2 or TRBV6-3 to TRBJ2-5, with 7 bases fitting TRBD2. J gave up 4 bases and V 6 bases, and 8 bases lay outside the gene matches. The CDR3 is 14 amino acids. CDR1 and CDR2 (germline): MNHEY, SVGEGT. The CDR3 is CASRDPGRGETQYF. CDR3 DNA sequence: TGTGCCAGCAGGGACCCGGGGAGGGGAGAGACCCAGTACTTC.

For this clonotype: A much larger clone sits a single nucleotide away, making a read error possible. This chain joins TRBV5-1 and TRBJ2-5, with 8 bases matching TRBD1. There are 13 residues in the CDR3. CDR1 is SGHRS and CDR2 is YFSETQ in the germline V gene. V was pared by 6 bases and J by 5 bases, with 6 bases of the junction left unmatched. The CDR3 region has the DNA TGCGCCAGCACCCGGACAGGGTGCGAGACCCAGTACTTC. The encoded protein is CASTRTGCETQYF.

The gene calls are TRBV18 and TRBJ2-1; D is perhaps TRBD1 or TRBD2 (5 bases each). The ends were cut back, 3 bases at V and 12 bases at J, with 12 bases in the middle. Germline V gene data show CDR1 as KGHSH and CDR2 as LQKENI. The CDR3 consists of 12 residues. Here the CDR3 DNA reads TGTGCCAGCTCACCGGGGACCCAGGCGCAGTTCTTC. Translation: CASSPGTQAQFF.

This clonotype was detected once. This rearrangement joins TRBV7-9 to TRBJ1-1; D is uncertain. The length of the CDR3 is 19 residues. Trimming removed 5 bases from V and 8 bases from J, with 33 bases in between. Germline V gene data show CDR1 as SEHNR and CDR2 as FQNEAQ (reference sequence). CDR3 sequence (DNA): TGTGCCAGCAGCCCCAATCTGTTTAACCGGGCCTTCGACCGCGCGGAAGCTTTCTTT. Translated: CASSPNLFNRAFDRAEAFF.

The J gene is TRBJ2-1, the V gene TRBV6-6; D may be TRBD2 (6 bases). Trimming shortened V by 7 bases and J by 2 bases, and 18 bases separated the two germline ends. Germline V lookup: CDR1 MNHNY, CDR2 SVGAGI (reference sequence). The CDR3 totals 16 residues. The CDR3 is CASIMDQGGAYNEQFF. CDR3 DNA: TGTGCCAGCATAATGGATCAGGGAGGAGCCTACAATGAGCAGTTCTTC.

The chain links TRBV11-3 to TRBJ2-3, with D uncertain. The V end was cut by 6 bases, the J end by 3 bases, with 10 bases between. The CDR3 sequence is 13 residues long. Germline V gene data show CDR1 as SGHNT and CDR2 as YENEEA. The CDR3 protein is CASRGPATDTQYF. CDR3 bases: TGTGCCAGCAGAGGCCCCGCTACAGATACGCAGTATTTT.

This clonotype was counted a few times. The chain couples TRBV7-2 to TRBJ2-1, with D uncertain. The CDR3 loop spans 14 amino acids. V lost 5 bases and J lost 3, with 11 bases in between. The V gene's germline CDR1 is SGHTA and CDR2 FQGNSA. CDR3 bases: TGTGCCAGCAGCCCAGGACGGAACTACAATGAGCAGTTCTTC. Translation gives CASSPGRNYNEQFF.

The V and J genes are TRBV9 and TRBJ2-7, with D perhaps matching TRBD2 (7 bases). The germline gives CDR1 SGDLS, CDR2 YYNGEE. CDR3 length equals 14 residues. Trimming pared 3 bases from V and 3 bases from J, leaving 13 bases between. CDR3 amino acids: CASSEGGRNYEQYF. In DNA form, the CDR3 reads TGTGCCAGCAGCGAGGGGGGGAGAAACTACGAGCAGTACTTC.

The rearrangement links TRBV28 to TRBJ2-5, with 7 bases identical to TRBD1. The J call is uncertain, as TRBJ2-7 better fits the DNA end. Per germline, CDR1 MDHEN and CDR2 SYDVKM. This CDR3 has 15 residues. CDR3 sequence: CASSSYLGTVYEQYF. As DNA, the CDR3 is TGTGCCAGCAGTTCTTACCTCGGGACAGTGTACGAGCAGTACTTC.

This chain uses TRBV6-2 or TRBV6-3 with TRBJ1-5; D unclear. This CDR3 comprises 13 residues. Trimming shortened V by 7 bases and J by 3 bases, and 10 bases separated the two germline ends. Looked up from germline, CDR1 is MNHEY and CDR2 is SVGEGT. CDR3 DNA: TGTGCCAGCACCAGGCGTTACAATCAGCCCCAGCATTTT. Translating gives CASTRRYNQPQHF.

This clonotype was found a few times. V usage is TRBV7-2 and J usage is TRBJ2-3, with D perhaps matching TRBD2 (5 bases). Germline assignment: CDR1 SGHTA and CDR2 FQGNSA. Trimming cost V 4 bases and J 0 bases, with 14 bases left between them. The CDR3 sequence is 16 residues long. CDR3 sequence: CASSYPAEASTDTQYF. The CDR3 coding sequence is TGTGCCAGCAGCTATCCAGCGGAGGCTAGCACAGATACGCAGTATTTT.

The J gene is TRBJ1-5, the V gene TRBV29-1, with 7 bases identical to TRBD1. Germline CDR1 SQVTM, CDR2 ANQGSEA. Unmatched junction bases numbered 5, after V lost 6 bases and J lost 3 bases. The CDR3 has 13 amino acids. The CDR3 DNA sequence: TGCAGCGTCCGGGACAGAAACAATCAGCCCCAGCATTTT. This gives the protein CSVRDRNNQPQHF.

This clonotype appeared a few times. V and J are TRBV20-1 and TRBJ2-7; 7 nucleotides align to TRBD1. This CDR3 region has 13 residues. Germline V gene lookup returns CDR1 DFQATT and CDR2 SNEGSKA (reference sequence). V lost 6 bases, J lost 3 bases, and 8 bases stayed unmatched. The CDR3 spells CSAVQGNNYEQYF. The CDR3 coding sequence is TGCAGTGCCGTACAGGGGAACAACTACGAGCAGTACTTC.

The chain combines TRBV2 with TRBJ2-4; 8 nucleotides align to TRBD2. V gave up 8 bases and J gave up 13 bases; unmatched junction bases: 16. Germline CDR1 and CDR2: SNHLY and FYNNEI. There are 14 residues in the CDR3. The CDR3 sequence: CASDLAGTNNEQYF. In DNA form, the CDR3 reads TGTGCCAGCGACCTAGCGGGTACAAACAATGAGCAGTACTTC.

The chain joins TRBV7-3 to TRBJ2-5; no clear D. This CDR3 spans 14 amino acids. V was clipped by 1 base and J by 1 base, with 7 bases between them. CDR1 SGHTA and CDR2 FQGTGA come from the germline V gene. Written as DNA, the CDR3 is TGTGCCAGCAGCTTAAATTCCGGCCAAGAGACCCAGTACTTC. Its translation is CASSLNSGQETQYF.

This clonotype was found a few times. The V call is TRBV3-1, the J call TRBJ2-7; no reliable D call. The V and J ends lost 6 bases and 0 bases respectively, with 9 bases between them. This CDR3 is 13 amino acids long. Germline V gives CDR1 LGHDT, CDR2 YNNKEL (reference sequence). The CDR3 reads CASSRPGSYEQYF. CDR3 coding DNA: TGTGCCAGCAGTCGTCCCGGCTCCTACGAGCAGTACTTC.

The chain employs TRBV5-1 and TRBJ2-1; 8 positions agree with TRBD2. The CDR3 is 16 residues long. From germline, CDR1 is SGHRS and CDR2 YFSETQ. V shed 0 bases and J 7 bases; nucleotides not matched to a gene: 9. Written as DNA, the CDR3 is TGCGCCAGCAGCTTGGCGGGACGAGCGGGAGTAAATGAGCAGTTCTTC. This sequence encodes CASSLAGRAGVNEQFF. Variable domain in full (rest from reference TRBV5-1 and TRBJ2-1): KAGVTQTPRYLIKTRGQQVTLSCSPISGHRSVSWYQQTPGQGLQFLFEYFSETQRNKGNFPGRFSGRQFSNSRSEMNVSTLELGDSALYLCASSLAGRAGVNEQFFGPGTRLTVL.

The chain recombines TRBV4-2 with TRBJ1-2; D not certain. The V gene's germline CDR1 is LGHNA and CDR2 YNFKEQ. This CDR3 is built from 16 residues. Trimming took 4 bases from V and 0 from J, leaving 15 bases between them. The CDR3 loop reads CASSPSAAAANYGYTF. CDR3 nucleotides: TGTGCCAGCAGCCCCTCGGCGGCAGCGGCTAACTATGGCTACACCTTC.

As concerns this clonotype: A junction boundary mismatches the germline segment, possibly from a read error. The chain recombines TRBV20-1 with TRBJ2-3, with 7 positions matching TRBD2. Germline loops: CDR1 DFQATT, CDR2 SNEGSKA (reference sequence). The CDR3 runs to 16 residues. The CDR3 DNA sequence: TGCAGTACTAGAGATGTGGCGGGAGCCCGCACAGATACGCAGTATTTT. Amino acids: CSTRDVAGARTDTQYF.

This clonotype was seen a handful of times. The chain links TRBV12-3 or TRBV12-4 to TRBJ2-3, with D perhaps given as TRBD1 or TRBD2 (6 bases each). The CDR3 is 14 residues long. V lost 9 bases and J 4 bases, leaving 17 bases between the germline ends. The CDR3 loop reads CASRGMGGADTQYF. CDR3 coding DNA: TGTGCCAGTAGAGGAATGGGGGGCGCAGATACGCAGTATTTT.

The chain links TRBV14 to TRBJ1-1; 9 positions agree with TRBD1. The CDR3 totals 15 residues. V shed 1 base, J shed 3 bases, and the junction held 3 bases outside the gene matches. CDR1 and CDR2 (germline): SGHDN, FVKESK. CDR3 loop: CASSQVRTGDTEAFF. The CDR3 nucleotides read TGTGCCAGCAGCCAAGTTCGGACAGGGGACACTGAAGCTTTCTTT.